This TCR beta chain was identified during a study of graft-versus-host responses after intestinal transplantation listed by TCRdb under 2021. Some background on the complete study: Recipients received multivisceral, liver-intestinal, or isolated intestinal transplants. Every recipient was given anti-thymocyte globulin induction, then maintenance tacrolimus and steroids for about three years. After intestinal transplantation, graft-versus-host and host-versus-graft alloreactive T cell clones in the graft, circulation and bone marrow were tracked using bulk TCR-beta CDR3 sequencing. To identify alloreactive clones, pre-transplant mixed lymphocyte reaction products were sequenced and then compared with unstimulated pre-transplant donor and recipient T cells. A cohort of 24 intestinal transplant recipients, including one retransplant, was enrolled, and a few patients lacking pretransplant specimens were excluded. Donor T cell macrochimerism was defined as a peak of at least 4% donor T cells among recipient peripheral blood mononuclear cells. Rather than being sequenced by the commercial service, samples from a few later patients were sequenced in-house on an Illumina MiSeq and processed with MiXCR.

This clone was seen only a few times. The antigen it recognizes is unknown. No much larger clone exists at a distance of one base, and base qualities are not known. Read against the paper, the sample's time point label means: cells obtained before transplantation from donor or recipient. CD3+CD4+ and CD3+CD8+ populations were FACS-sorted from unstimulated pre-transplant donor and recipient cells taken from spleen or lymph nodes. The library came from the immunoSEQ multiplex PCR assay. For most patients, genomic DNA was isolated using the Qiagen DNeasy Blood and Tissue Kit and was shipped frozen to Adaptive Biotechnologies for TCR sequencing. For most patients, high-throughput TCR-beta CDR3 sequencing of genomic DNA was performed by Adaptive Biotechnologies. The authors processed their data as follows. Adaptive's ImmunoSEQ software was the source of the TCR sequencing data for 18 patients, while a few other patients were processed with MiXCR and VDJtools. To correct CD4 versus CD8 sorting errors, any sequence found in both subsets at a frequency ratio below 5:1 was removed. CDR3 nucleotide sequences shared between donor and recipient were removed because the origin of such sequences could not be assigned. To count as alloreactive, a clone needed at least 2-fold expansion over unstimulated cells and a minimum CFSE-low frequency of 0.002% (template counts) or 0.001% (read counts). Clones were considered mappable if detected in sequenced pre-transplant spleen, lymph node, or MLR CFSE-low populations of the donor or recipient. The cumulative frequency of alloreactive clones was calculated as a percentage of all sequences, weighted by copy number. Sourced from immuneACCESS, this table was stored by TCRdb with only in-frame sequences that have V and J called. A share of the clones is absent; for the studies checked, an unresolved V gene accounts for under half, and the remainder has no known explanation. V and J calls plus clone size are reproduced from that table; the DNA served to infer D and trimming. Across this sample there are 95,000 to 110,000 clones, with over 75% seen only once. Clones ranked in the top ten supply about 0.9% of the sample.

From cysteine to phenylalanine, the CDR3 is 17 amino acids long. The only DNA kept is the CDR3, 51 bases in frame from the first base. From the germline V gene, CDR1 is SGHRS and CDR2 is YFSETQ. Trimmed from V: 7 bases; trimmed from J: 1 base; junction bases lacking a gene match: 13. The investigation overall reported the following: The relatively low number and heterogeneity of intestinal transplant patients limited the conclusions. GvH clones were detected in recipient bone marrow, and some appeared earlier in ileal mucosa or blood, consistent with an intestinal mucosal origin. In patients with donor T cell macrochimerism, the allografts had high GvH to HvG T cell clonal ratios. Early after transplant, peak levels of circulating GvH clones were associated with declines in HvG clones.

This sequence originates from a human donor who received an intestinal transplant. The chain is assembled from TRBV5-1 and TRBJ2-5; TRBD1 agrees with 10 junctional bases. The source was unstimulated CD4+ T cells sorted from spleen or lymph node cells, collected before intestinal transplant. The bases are TGCGCCAGCCGATTCGGGACAGGGGTCGGGGTCCAAGAGACCCAGTACTTC. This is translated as CASRFGTGVGVQETQYF.